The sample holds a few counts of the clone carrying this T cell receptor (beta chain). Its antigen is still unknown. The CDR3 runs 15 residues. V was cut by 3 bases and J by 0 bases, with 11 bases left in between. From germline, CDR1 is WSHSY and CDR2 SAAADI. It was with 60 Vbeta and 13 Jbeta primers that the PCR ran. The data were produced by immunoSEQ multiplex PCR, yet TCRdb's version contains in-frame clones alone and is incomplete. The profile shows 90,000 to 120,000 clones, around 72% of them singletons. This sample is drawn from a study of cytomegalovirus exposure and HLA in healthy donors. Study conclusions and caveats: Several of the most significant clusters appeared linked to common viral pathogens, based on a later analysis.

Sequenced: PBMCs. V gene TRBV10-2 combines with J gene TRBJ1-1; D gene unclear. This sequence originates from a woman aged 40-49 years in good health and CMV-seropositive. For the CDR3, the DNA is TGCGCCAGCAGTGAACTAGATTACATGAACACTGAAGCTTTCTTT. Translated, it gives CASSELDYMNTEAFF.